This entry describes one T cell receptor beta chain. This sample is part of a study of shared clonotypes between healthy human individuals. Measured with immunoSEQ multiplex PCR; TCRdb has only the in-frame clones, and not every one. This sample has some 2,000,000 clones, with 85% to 95% found just once. CDR1 is LNHDA, CDR2 SQIVND, per germline (reference sequence). V gave up 7 bases and J gave up 2 bases; unmatched junction bases: 5. This CDR3 is built from 15 residues. It was into CD45RA+ naive and CD45RA-negative memory subsets that the CD4+ cells were split. The chain combines TRBV19 with TRBJ2-6, with 7 bases aligning to TRBD1. Material for sequencing was naive CD4+ T cells sorted from blood. Regarding subset: CD45RA+ positively selected. The source of this sequence is a man younger than 35 in good health. CDR3 DNA: TGTGCCAGTATTATGGGGACAGCTGGGGCCAACGTCCTGACTTTC. Residues: CASIMGTAGANVLTF.